The 8 T cell receptor beta chains below come from one sample, sequenced in a study of PD-1 blockade in classical Hodgkin lymphoma. Measured with immunoSEQ multiplex PCR; TCRdb has only the in-frame clones, and not every one. The repertoire holds about 61,000 clones, nearly 90% seen once, with 7% to 8.5% in the top ten. Time point defined: cycle 4 day 1 (C4D1), after 6 weeks of nivolumab. Each of the patients experienced relapse following autologous stem cell transplantation, and their brentuximab vedotin exposure differed. Sequencing was performed on peripheral blood mononuclear cells (PBMCs), taken before the fourth cycle of nivolumab. These receptors all come from a human donor with classical Hodgkin lymphoma.

The V call is TRBV5-4, the J call TRBJ1-6; TRBD1 might be the D (5 bases). From germline, CDR1 is SGHNT and CDR2 YYREEE (reference sequence). Trimming left V 0 bases short and J 18 bases short, with 13 bases between. The CDR3 spans 12 residues. In DNA form, the CDR3 reads TGTGCCAGCAGCTTGGGCCGCGGGGACTCCCACTTT. Protein sequence: CASSLGRGDSHF.

The chain recombines TRBV9 with TRBJ2-2, with D perhaps TRBD1 or TRBD2 (5 bases each). This CDR3 contains 14 residues. Germline CDR1 is SGDLS and CDR2 is YYNGEE. V shed 1 base and J shed 6 bases, with 10 bases lying between them. This chain's CDR3 is CASSVSVGAGELFF. In DNA, the CDR3 is TGTGCCAGCAGCGTATCGGTGGGGGCCGGGGAGCTGTTTTTT. Variable domain in full (rest from reference TRBV9 and TRBJ2-2): DSGVTQTPKHLITATGQRVTLRCSPRSGDLSVYWYQQSLDQGLQFLIQYYNGEERAKGNILERFSAQQFPDLHSELNLSSLELGDSALYFCASSVSVGAGELFFGEGSRLTVL.

This chain connects TRBV5-1 to TRBJ1-6; the match to TRBD1 covers 9 bases. This CDR3 contains 14 residues. Losses at the gene ends were 3 bases for V and 7 bases for J; bases not matched to a gene: 2. Germline V gene lookup returns CDR1 SGHRS and CDR2 YFSETQ. In DNA form, the CDR3 reads TGCGCCAGCAGCTCGGACAGGGGAAATTCACCCCTCCACTTT. This gives the protein CASSSDRGNSPLHF. Full variable domain (remainder filled in from reference TRBV5-1 and TRBJ1-6): KAGVTQTPRYLIKTRGQQVTLSCSPISGHRSVSWYQQTPGQGLQFLFEYFSETQRNKGNFPGRFSGRQFSNSRSEMNVSTLELGDSALYLCASSSDRGNSPLHFGNGTRLTVT.

The chain joins TRBV29-1 to TRBJ1-4; D possibly corresponds to TRBD1 (6 bases). CDR3 length: 13 residues. V was trimmed by 4 bases and J by 5 bases, leaving 11 bases between them. CDR1 is SQVTM, CDR2 ANQGSEA, per germline. CDR3 residues: CSVVTGMNEKLFF. The CDR3 DNA follows: TGCAGCGTTGTAACAGGGATGAATGAAAAACTGTTTTTT.

This rearrangement joins TRBV5-1 to TRBJ1-4; the D gene is possibly TRBD1 (6 bases). Trimming cost V 0 bases and J 10 bases, with 13 bases left between them. The CDR3 has 14 residues. CDR1 SGHRS and CDR2 YFSETQ come from the germline V gene. CDR3 amino acids: CASSLDRATGKLFF. The CDR3 DNA reads as TGCGCCAGCAGCTTGGACAGGGCCACCGGAAAACTGTTTTTT.

The V gene is TRBV18, the J gene TRBJ1-5; 7 bases match TRBD1. The CDR3 runs 14 residues. The J segment lost 5 bases and the V segment lost 3 bases, leaving 4 bases of the junction unmatched. Germline assignment: CDR1 KGHSH and CDR2 LQKENI. In nucleotides, the CDR3 is TGTGCCAGCTCACCGAACCAGGGGGATCAGCCCCAGCATTTT. It is translated as CASSPNQGDQPQHF.

With regard to this clone: The identical CDR3 is also encoded by other nucleotide sequences in the sample. V usage is TRBV7-9 and J usage is TRBJ2-7; TRBD2 matches at 9 bases. The germline V gene has CDR1 SEHNR and CDR2 FQNEAQ (reference sequence). J was trimmed by 7 bases and V by 6 bases; bases with no gene match: 10. The CDR3 length is 14 residues. The CDR3 region has the DNA TGTGCCAGCAGAGGTAGCGGGGGTGGAGGGGAGCAGTACTTC. The encoded protein is CASRGSGGGGEQYF.

The V gene is TRBV5-1, the J gene TRBJ1-4; TRBD1 matches at 9 bases. The CDR3 is 16 residues long. Losses at the gene ends were 4 bases for V and 5 bases for J; bases not matched to a gene: 9. Looked up from germline, CDR1 is SGHRS and CDR2 is YFSETQ. The CDR3 DNA follows: TGCGCCAGCAGCCCGGACAGGGGATCGGGGAATGAAAAACTGTTTTTT. Its protein product is CASSPDRGSGNEKLFF.